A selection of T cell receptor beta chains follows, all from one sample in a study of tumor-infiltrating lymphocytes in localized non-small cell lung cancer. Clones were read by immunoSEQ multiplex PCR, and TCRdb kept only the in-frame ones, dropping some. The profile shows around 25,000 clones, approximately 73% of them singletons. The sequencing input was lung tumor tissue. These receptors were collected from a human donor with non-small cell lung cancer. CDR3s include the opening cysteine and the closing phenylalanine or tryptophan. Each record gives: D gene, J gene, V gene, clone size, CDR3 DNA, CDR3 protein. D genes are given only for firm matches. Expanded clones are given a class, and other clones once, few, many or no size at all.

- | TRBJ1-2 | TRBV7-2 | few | TGTGCCAGCAGCCCCTCGGGTCAGGGCCGGAACTATGGCTACACCTTC | CASSPSGQGRNYGYTF
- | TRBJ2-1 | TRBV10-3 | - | TGTGCCGTCAGGACCGTGAGCTCCTACAATGAGCAGTTCTTC | CAVRTVSSYNEQFF
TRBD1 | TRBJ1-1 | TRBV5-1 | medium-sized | TGCGCCAGCGGGGGACAGGGGGCGATGAACACTGAAGCTTTCTTT | CASGGQGAMNTEAFF
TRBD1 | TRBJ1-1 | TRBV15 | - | TGTGCCACCAGCAGAGGGGGGACAGGGGCAAACACTGAAGCTTTCTTT | CATSRGGTGANTEAFF
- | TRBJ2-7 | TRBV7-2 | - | TGTGCCAGCAGCTTAGTTTCGGGCGAGCAGTACTTC | CASSLVSGEQYF
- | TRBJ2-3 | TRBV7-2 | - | TGTGCCAGCAGCCCCTACCGGGACAAAGATACGCAGTATTTT | CASSPYRDKDTQYF
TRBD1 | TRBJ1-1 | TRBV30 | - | TGTGCCTGGAGTGTACTCGCAGGGGGCGTCACTGAAGCTTTCTTT | CAWSVLAGGVTEAFF
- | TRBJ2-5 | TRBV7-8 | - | TGTGCCAGCAGCGAGAGTCGGGGGAGTCAAGAGACCCAGTACTTC | CASSESRGSQETQYF
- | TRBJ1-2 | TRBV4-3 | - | TGCGCCAGCAGCCAAGAAACAGGCGAATTCTATGGCTACACCTTC | CASSQETGEFYGYTF
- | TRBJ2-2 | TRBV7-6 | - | TGTGCCAGCAGCTTTACCCAAGGCGGGGAGCTGTTTTTT | CASSFTQGGELFF
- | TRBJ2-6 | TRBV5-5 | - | TGTGCCAGCAGCCCCGGACAATCTGGGGCCAACGTCCTGACTTTC | CASSPGQSGANVLTF
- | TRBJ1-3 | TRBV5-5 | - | TGTGCCAGCAGCTGGAGAGGGGGATCTGGAAACACCATATATTTT | CASSWRGGSGNTIYF
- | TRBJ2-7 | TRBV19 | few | TGTGCCAGTAGTATCTTTAACAGGACCTACGAGCAGTACTTC | CASSIFNRTYEQYF
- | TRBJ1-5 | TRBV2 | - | TGTGCCAGCAGTGAAGGAAGGACCCAGCATTTT | CASSEGRTQHF
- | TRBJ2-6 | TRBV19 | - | TGTGCCAGTAGTAGTCAGGGGAGCTCTGGGGCCAACGTCCTGACTTTC | CASSSQGSSGANVLTF
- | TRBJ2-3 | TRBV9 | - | TGTGCCAGCAGCGTAAATCCGCAAACAGATACGCAGTATTTT | CASSVNPQTDTQYF
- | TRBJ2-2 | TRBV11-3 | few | TGTGCCAGCAGCTTCTACCCGAACACCGGGGAGCTGTTTTTT | CASSFYPNTGELFF
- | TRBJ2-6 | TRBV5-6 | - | TGTGCCAGCAGCTTAATATCTGGGGCCAACGTCCTGACTTTC | CASSLISGANVLTF
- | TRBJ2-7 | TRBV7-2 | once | TGTGCCAGCAGCTTAGATACAAAATCCTACGAGCAGTACTTC | CASSLDTKSYEQYF
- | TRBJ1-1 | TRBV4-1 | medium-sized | TGCGCCAGCAGCCAAGCGGGGAATCTGGAAGCTTTCTTT | CASSQAGNLEAFF
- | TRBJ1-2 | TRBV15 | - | TGTGCCACCAGCCCACGCAGGGAAGAGCGCTATGGCTACACCTTC | CATSPRREERYGYTF
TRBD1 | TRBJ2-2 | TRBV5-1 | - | TGCGCCAGCAGCTTGTTTTCAGGGGGCGGTAGCACCGGGGAGCTGTTTTTT | CASSLFSGGGSTGELFF
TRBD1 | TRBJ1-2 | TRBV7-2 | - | TGTGCCAGCGGGACTCAACAGGGGTATGGCTACACCTTC | CASGTQQGYGYTF
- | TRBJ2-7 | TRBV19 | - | TGTGCCAGTACATCGACAGGCACCCCCTACGAGCAGTACTTC | CASTSTGTPYEQYF
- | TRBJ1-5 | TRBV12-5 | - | TGTGCTAGTGGTTCGGGACTTACCCCCCAGCCCCAGCATTTT | CASGSGLTPQPQHF